This entry describes one T cell receptor (beta chain). PCR was performed using 60 Vbeta and 13 Jbeta primers. Clones were read by immunoSEQ multiplex PCR, and TCRdb kept only the in-frame ones, dropping some. The top ten hold roughly 3% of the sample, which has a few hundred thousand clones, around 77% seen once. These data come from a study of cytomegalovirus exposure and HLA in healthy donors. The V segment lost 5 bases and the J segment 4 bases; nucleotides outside the gene matches: 5. Germline values: CDR1 SSHAT, CDR2 FNYEAQ (reference sequence). CDR3 length: 15 residues. V usage is TRBV7-7 and J usage is TRBJ2-1, with 10 bases lining up with TRBD2. Source material: PBMCs. This TCR was recovered from a woman between 25 and 40 years old in good health and CMV-seronegative. CDR3 sequence reads: CASSAGTSAYNEQFF. The DNA of the CDR3 is TGTGCCAGCAGCGCCGGGACTAGCGCGTACAATGAGCAGTTCTTC.